Listed below are T cell receptor beta chains from one sample, sequenced in a study of regulatory T cells in long-lasting Graves disease. TCRdb reprocessed the multiplex PCR reads with MiXCR, giving one entry per CDR3 protein. The table shows about 620,000 distinct CDR3 sequences, with approximately 15% occurring only once. This sample also belongs to another study, concerning T cells in Graves' hyperthyroidism and ophthalmopathy.

Source: peripheral blood mononuclear cells (PBMCs), taken at new diagnosis, from a patient treated with antithyroid drugs. The receptors shown here come from a young woman with Graves disease. Each CDR3 is given with its conserved first and last residue. A D gene is named only where the DNA matches it firmly. Rows give clone size only sometimes, using once, few, many, or a class for an expanded clone.

TGTGCCAGCACTGCAGGGGGCGCTGGATACAATGAGCAGTTCTTC CASTAGGAGYNEQFF TRBJ2-1 TRBV28 many TRBD1
TGTGCCAGCAGTCTGCAGGGTACGGTCATGAACACTGAAGCTTTCTTT CASSLQGTVMNTEAFF TRBJ1-1 TRBV2 NA NA
TGTGCCAGCTCACGCGACATGAACTCCTACGAGCAGTACTTC CASSRDMNSYEQYF TRBJ2-7 TRBV18 many NA
TGTGCCAGCAGCGTAGTGGGAGGGACAGAGACCCAGTACTTC CASSVVGGTETQYF TRBJ2-5 TRBV9 NA TRBD2
TGCGCCAGCAGCCCAGGCGGGCTAGCGGGAGGGCCCGGCACCGGGGAGCTGTTTTTT CASSPGGLAGGPGTGELFF TRBJ2-2 TRBV5-1 few TRBD2
TGTGCCTGGGGAAAGACGACAGGGTGGTTCACTGAAGCTTTCTTT CAWGKTTGWFTEAFF TRBJ1-1 TRBV30 NA TRBD1
TGTGCCAGTAGTATCGGCCTAGCGGGATCGGTTGAGCAGTTCTTC CASSIGLAGSVEQFF TRBJ2-1 TRBV19 NA TRBD2
TGCGCCAGCAACGGAGGAGAGAGCACAGATACGCAGTATTTT CASNGGESTDTQYF TRBJ2-3 TRBV5-1 many NA
TGTGCCAGCAGCCAGCTCTCGGCAGGCGAGCAGTTCTTC CASSQLSAGEQFF TRBJ2-1 TRBV3-1 many NA
TGCGCCAGCAGCCCCGGGACTAGCGGGGGGGAGGAGCAGTTCTTC CASSPGTSGGEEQFF TRBJ2-1 TRBV5-1 NA TRBD2
TGTGCCACCTTACTAGGGGGTACGGGTTACAATGAGCAGTTCTTC CATLLGGTGYNEQFF TRBJ2-1 TRBV10-3 NA NA
TGTGCCAGCACGACAGGGGGTGAAAAACTGTTTTTT CASTTGGEKLFF TRBJ1-4 TRBV9 NA TRBD1